This T cell receptor (beta chain) was obtained from a study of T cell responses to AZD1222 COVID-19 vaccine. Regarding the study as a whole: Elevations in Spike-specific TCR breadth and depth followed administration of two AZD1222 doses.

J gave up 3 bases and V 4 bases, and 6 bases lay outside the gene matches. Per germline, CDR1 LGHNT and CDR2 FRNRAP. This CDR3 comprises 16 residues. Turning to this clone: What it binds is unknown.

Produced via immunoSEQ multiplex PCR; TCRdb's table is partial and in-frame only. This table holds some 140,000 clones, around 90% found once. The receptor's source is an adult who received the AZD1222 COVID-19 vaccine. The chain is built from TRBV12-5 and TRBJ2-3, with 11 bases that match TRBD2. Here the sequenced sample was peripheral blood, taken 28 days after the second AZD1222 dose. As DNA, the CDR3 is TGTGCTAGTGGTTCCCCAGCTAGCGGGGGGACAGATACGCAGTATTTT. Amino acid sequence: CASGSPASGGTDTQYF.